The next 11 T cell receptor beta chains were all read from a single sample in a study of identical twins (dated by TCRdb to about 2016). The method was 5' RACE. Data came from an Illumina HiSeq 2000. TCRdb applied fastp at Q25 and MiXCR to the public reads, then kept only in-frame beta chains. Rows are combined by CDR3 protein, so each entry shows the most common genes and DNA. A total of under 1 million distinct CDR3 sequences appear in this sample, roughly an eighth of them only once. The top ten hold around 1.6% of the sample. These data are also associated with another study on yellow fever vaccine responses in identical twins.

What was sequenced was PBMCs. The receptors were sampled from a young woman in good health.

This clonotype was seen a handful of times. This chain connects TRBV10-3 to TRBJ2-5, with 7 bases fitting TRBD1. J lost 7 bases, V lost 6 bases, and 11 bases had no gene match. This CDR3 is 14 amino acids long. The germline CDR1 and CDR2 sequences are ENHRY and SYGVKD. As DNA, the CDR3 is TGTGCCATCAGCCCTGACAGGGCCCACGGGACCCAGTACTTC. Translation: CAISPDRAHGTQYF.

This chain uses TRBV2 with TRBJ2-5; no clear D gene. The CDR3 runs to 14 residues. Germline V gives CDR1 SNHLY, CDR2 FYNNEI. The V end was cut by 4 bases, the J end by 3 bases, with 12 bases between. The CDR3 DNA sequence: TGTGCCAGCAGTGGAACAGAGGCTGAAGAGACCCAGTACTTC. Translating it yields CASSGTEAEETQYF. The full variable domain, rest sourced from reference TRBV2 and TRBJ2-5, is EPEVTQTPSHQVTQMGQEVILRCVPISNHLYFYWYRQILGQKVEFLVSFYNNEISEKSEIFDDQFSVERPDGSNFTLKIRSTKLEDSAMYFCASSGTEAEETQYFGPGTRLLVL.

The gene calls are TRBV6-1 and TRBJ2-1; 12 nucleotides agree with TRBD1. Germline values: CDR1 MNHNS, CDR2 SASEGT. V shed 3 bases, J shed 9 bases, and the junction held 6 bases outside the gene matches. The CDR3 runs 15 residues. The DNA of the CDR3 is TGTGCCAGCAGTGATCAGGGACAGGGGGCTGGTGAGCAGTTCTTC. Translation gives CASSDQGQGAGEQFF.

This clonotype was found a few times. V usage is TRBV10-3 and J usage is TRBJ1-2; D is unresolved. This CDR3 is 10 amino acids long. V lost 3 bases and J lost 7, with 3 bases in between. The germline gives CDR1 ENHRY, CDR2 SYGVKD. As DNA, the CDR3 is TGTGCCATCAGTGATGGTGGCTACACCTTC. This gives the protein CAISDGGYTF.

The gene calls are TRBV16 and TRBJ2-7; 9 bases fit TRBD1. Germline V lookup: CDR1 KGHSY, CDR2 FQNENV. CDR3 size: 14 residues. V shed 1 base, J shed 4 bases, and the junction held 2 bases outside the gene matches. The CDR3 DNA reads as TGTGCCAGCAGCCAATGGGGACAGGGTTACGAGCAGTACTTC. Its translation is CASSQWGQGYEQYF. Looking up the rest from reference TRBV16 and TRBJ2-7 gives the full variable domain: GEEVAQTPKHLVRGEGQKAKLYCAPIKGHSYVFWYQQVLKNEFKFLISFQNENVFDETGMPKERFSAKCLPNSPCSLEIQATKLEDSAVYFCASSQWGQGYEQYFGPGTRLTVT.

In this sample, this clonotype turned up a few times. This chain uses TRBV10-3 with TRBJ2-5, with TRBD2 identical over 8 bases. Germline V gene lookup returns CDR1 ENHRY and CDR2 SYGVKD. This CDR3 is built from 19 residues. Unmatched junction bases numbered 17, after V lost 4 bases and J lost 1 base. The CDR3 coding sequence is TGTGCCATCAGTGCCCAATTCTTGCGGGAGGCATGGAGCCAAGAGACCCAGTACTTC. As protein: CAISAQFLREAWSQETQYF.

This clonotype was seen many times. The CDR3 DNA reads TGTGCCAGCAGTTGGGACGGTATCACCGGGGAGCTGTTTTTT. As protein: CASSWDGITGELFF. J is TRBJ2-2 and V is TRBV12-3 or TRBV12-4; D possibly uses TRBD1 or TRBD2 (5 bases each). The length of the CDR3 is 14 residues. The ends were cut back, 4 bases at V and 4 bases at J, with 10 bases in the middle.

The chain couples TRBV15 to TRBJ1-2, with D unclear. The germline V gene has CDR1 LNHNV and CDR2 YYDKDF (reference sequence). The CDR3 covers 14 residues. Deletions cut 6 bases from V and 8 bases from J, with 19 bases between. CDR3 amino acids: CATSSLLPGGGYTF. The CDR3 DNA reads TGTGCCACCAGTTCCCTCCTCCCCGGAGGGGGCTACACCTTC.

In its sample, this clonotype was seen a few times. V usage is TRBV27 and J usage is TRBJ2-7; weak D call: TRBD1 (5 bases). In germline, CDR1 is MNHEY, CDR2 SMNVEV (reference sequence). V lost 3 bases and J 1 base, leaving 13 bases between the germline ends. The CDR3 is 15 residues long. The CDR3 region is CASSFRVGESYEQYV. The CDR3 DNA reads TGTGCCAGCAGTTTCAGGGTCGGCGAGTCCTACGAGCAGTACGTC.

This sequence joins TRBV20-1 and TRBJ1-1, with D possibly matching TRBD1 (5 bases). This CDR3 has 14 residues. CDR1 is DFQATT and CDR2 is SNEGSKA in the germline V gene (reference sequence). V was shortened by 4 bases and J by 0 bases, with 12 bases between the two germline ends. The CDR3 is CSANQGGMNTEAFF. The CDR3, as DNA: TGCAGTGCTAATCAGGGTGGGATGAACACTGAAGCTTTCTTT.

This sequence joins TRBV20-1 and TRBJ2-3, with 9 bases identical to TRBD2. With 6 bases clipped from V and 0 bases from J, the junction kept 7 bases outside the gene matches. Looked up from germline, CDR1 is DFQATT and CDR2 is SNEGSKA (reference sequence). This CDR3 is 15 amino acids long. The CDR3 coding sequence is TGCAGTGCGGAAAGCGGGGGGACTAGCACAGATACGCAGTATTTT. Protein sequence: CSAESGGTSTDTQYF.